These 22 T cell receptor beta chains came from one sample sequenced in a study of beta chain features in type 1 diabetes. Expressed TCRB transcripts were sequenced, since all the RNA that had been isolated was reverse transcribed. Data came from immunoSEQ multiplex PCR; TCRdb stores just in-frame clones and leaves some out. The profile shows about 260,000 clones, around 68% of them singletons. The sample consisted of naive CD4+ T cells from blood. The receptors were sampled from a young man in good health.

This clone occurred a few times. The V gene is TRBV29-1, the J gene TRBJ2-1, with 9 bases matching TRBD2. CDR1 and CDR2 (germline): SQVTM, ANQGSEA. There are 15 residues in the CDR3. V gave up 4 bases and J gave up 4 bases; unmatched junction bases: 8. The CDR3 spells CSVGRLLAGYNEQFF. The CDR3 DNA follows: TGCAGCGTTGGTCGTCTGCTAGCGGGGTACAATGAGCAGTTCTTC.

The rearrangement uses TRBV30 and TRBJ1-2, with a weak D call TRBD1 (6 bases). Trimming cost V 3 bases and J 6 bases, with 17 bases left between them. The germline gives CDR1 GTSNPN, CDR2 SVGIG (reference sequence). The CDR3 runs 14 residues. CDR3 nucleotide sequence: TGTGCCTGGAGACGGGACAAATCAGGGCATGGCTACACCTTC. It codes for CAWRRDKSGHGYTF.

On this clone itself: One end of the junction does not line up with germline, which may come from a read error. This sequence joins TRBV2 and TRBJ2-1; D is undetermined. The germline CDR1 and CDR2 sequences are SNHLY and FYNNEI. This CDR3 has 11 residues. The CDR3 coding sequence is TGTGCCAGCAGTGAAGAGTATCAAGACGTCTTC. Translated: CASSEEYQDVF.

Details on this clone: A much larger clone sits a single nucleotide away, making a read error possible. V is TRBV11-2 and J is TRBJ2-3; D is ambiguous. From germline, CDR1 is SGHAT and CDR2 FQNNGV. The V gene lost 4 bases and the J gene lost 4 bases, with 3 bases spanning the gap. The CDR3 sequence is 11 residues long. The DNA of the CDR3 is TGTGCCAGCAGCTCCGCAGATACGCAGTATTTT. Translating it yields CASSSADTQYF.

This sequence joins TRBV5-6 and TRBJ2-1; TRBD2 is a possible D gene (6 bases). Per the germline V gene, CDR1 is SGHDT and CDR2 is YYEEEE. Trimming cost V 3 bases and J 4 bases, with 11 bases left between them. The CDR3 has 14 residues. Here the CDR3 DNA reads TGTGCCAGCAGCTGGTTTAGCGGTTACAATGAGCAGTTCTTC. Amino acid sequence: CASSWFSGYNEQFF.

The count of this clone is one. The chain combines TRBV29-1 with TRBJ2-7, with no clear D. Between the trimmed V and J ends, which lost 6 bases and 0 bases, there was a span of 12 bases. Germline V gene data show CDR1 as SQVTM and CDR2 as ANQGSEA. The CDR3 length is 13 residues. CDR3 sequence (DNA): TGCAGCGTCTTAGAGATTAGCTCCTACGAGCAGTACTTC. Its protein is CSVLEISSYEQYF.

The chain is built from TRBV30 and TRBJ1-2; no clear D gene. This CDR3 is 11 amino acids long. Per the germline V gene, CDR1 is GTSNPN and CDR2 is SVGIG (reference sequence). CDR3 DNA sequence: TGTGCTTACGGACGGACTTATGGCTACACCTTC. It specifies CAYGRTYGYTF.

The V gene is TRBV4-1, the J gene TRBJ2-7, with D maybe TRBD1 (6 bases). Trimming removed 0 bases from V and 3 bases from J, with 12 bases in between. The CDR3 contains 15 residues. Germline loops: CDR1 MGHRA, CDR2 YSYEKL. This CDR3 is CASSQDRTARYEQYF. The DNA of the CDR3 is TGCGCCAGCAGCCAAGATAGGACAGCTCGCTACGAGCAGTACTTC.

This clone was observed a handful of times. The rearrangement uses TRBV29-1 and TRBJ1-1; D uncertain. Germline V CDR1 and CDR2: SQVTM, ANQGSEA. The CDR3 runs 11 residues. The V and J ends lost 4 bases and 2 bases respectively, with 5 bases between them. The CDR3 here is CSVVTNTEAFF. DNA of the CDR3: TGCAGCGTTGTAACAAACACTGAAGCTTTCTTT.

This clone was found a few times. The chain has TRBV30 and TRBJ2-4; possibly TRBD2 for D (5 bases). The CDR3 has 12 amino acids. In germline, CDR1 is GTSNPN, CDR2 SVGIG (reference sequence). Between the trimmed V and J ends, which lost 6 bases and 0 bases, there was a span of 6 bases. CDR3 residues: CACGIAKNIQYF. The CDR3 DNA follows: TGTGCCTGCGGGATAGCCAAAAACATTCAGTACTTC.

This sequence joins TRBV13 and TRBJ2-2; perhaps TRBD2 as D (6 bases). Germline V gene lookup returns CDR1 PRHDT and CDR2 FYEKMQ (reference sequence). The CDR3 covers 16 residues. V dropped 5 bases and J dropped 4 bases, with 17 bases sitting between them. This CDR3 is CASSTSSPLGTGELFF. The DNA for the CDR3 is TGTGCCAGCAGCACTAGCAGCCCTTTGGGCACCGGGGAGCTGTTTTTT.

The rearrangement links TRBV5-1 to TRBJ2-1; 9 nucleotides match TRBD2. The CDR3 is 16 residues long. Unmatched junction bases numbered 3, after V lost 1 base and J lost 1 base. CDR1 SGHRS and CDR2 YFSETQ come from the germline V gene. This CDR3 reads CASSLRLAVSYNEQFF. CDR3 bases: TGCGCCAGCAGCTTGCGACTAGCGGTTTCCTACAATGAGCAGTTCTTC.

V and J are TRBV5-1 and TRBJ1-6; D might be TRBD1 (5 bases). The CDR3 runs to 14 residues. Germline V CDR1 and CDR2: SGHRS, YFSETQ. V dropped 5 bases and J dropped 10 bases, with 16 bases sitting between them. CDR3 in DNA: TGCGCCAGCAGAAGAGGGGAAGGGCCCTCACCCCTCCACTTT. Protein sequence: CASRRGEGPSPLHF.

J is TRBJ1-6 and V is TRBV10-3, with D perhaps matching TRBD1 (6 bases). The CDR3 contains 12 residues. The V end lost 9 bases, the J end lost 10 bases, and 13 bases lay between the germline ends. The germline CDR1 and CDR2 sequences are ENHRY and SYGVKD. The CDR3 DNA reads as TGTGCCATACAGGGAGCAGAATCACCCCTCCACTTT. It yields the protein CAIQGAESPLHF.

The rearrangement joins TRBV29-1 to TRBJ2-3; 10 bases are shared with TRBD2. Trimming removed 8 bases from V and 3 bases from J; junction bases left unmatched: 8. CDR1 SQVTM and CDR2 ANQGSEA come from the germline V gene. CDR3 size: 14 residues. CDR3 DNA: TGCAGCATCTTAGCGGGGGGTCGGACAGATACGCAGTATTTT. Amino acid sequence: CSILAGGRTDTQYF.

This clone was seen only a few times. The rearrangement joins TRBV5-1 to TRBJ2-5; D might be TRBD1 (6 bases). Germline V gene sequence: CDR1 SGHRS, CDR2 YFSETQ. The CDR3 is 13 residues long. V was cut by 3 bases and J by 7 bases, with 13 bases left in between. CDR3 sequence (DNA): TGCGCCAGCAGCTGGACAGCCGAGGCGACCCAGTACTTC. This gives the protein CASSWTAEATQYF.

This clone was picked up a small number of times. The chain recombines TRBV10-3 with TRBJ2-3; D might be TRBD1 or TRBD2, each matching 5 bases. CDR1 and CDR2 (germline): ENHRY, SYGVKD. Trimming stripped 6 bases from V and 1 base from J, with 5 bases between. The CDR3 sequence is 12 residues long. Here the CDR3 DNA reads TGTGCCATCAGGGGGGGCACAGATACGCAGTATTTT. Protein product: CAIRGGTDTQYF.

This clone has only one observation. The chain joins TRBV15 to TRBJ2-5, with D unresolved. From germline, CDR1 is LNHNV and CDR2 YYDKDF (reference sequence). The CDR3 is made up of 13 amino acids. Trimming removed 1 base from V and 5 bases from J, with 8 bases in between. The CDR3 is CATSRASSETQYF. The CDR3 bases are TGTGCCACCAGCAGAGCCAGTAGCGAGACCCAGTACTTC.

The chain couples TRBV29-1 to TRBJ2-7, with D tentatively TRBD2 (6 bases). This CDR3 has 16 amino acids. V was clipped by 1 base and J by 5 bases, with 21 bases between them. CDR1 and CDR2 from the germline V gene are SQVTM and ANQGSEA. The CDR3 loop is CSVEAPGRTRGNEQYF. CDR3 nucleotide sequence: TGCAGCGTTGAAGCACCCGGACGGACCCGGGGGAACGAGCAGTACTTC.

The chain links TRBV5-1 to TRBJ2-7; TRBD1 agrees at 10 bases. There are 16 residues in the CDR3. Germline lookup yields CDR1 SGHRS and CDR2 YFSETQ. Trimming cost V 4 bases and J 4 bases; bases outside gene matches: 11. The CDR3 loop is CASSHEGTGAGYEQYF. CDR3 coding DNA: TGCGCCAGCAGCCACGAGGGGACAGGGGCTGGGTACGAGCAGTACTTC.

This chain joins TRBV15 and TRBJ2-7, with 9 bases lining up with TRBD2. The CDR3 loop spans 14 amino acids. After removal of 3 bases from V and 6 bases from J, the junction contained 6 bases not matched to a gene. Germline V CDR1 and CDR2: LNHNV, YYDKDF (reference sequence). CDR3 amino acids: CATSRTSGLREQYF. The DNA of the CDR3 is TGTGCCACCAGCAGGACTAGCGGTCTTCGCGAGCAGTACTTC.

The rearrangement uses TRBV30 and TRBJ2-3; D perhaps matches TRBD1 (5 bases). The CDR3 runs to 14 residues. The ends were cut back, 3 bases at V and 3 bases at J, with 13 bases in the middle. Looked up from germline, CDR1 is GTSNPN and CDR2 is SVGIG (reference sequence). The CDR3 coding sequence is TGTGCCTGGAGCCCAGGGCGGTTAACAGATACGCAGTATTTT. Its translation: CAWSPGRLTDTQYF.